A selection of T cell receptor beta chains follows, all from one sample in a study of T cell responses to AZD1222 COVID-19 vaccine. Method: immunoSEQ multiplex PCR; TCRdb's copy keeps in-frame clones and lacks some. The sample records roughly 120,000 clones, over 75% being singletons. The sample consisted of peripheral blood, taken on day 0 of AZD1222 vaccination. These receptors all stem from an adult in good health. Each CDR3 is given with its conserved first and last residue. The D gene is left open where the match is weak. Only part of the rows carry a size: once, few, many, or a class if the clone is expanded.

d_gene | j_gene | abundance | v_gene | len | CDR3aa | CDR3nt
NA | TRBJ1-2 | NA | TRBV6-5 | 14 | CASSSGGRNYGYTF | TGTGCCAGCAGTTCGGGGGGGCGTAACTATGGCTACACCTTC
NA | TRBJ2-7 | NA | TRBV9 | 16 | CASSVGADALTYEQYF | TGTGCCAGCAGCGTAGGGGCAGATGCTTTGACCTACGAGCAGTACTTC
NA | TRBJ1-5 | NA | TRBV15 | 13 | CATSRVGNQPQHF | TGTGCCACCAGCAGAGTAGGTAATCAGCCCCAGCATTTT
TRBD1 | TRBJ2-1 | once | TRBV3-1/TRBV3-2 | 15 | CASSPTTGNYNEQFF | TGTGCCAGCAGCCCGACGACAGGGAACTACAATGAGCAGTTCTTC
TRBD1 | TRBJ1-1 | few | TRBV6-1 | 15 | CASSEIGGGYTEAFF | TGTGCCAGCAGTGAAATAGGGGGCGGTTATACTGAAGCTTTCTTT
TRBD2 | TRBJ2-5 | NA | TRBV12-3/TRBV12-4 | 13 | CASSLRREKTQYF | TGTGCCAGCAGTTTAAGGCGGGAGAAGACCCAGTACTTC
TRBD1 | TRBJ2-7 | NA | TRBV28 | 14 | CAGCPGQGSYEQYF | TGTGCCGGCTGCCCGGGACAGGGCTCCTACGAGCAGTACTTC
NA | TRBJ2-2 | few | TRBV18 | 17 | CASSPPLGRQDTGELFF | TGTGCCAGCTCACCACCGTTGGGGCGGCAGGACACCGGGGAGCTGTTTTTT
NA | TRBJ2-1 | NA | TRBV6-1 | 16 | CASSEATGRAYNEQFF | TGTGCCAGCAGTGAAGCTACAGGGAGGGCCTACAATGAGCAGTTCTTC
TRBD2 | TRBJ2-7 | NA | TRBV11-2 | 16 | CASSSYIGTSGRFPYF | TGTGCCAGCAGCTCATATATCGGGACTAGCGGGAGGTTCCCGTACTTC
TRBD1 | TRBJ1-5 | NA | TRBV5-1 | 17 | CASSARMTGARGQPQHF | TGCGCCAGCAGCGCCCGGATGACAGGGGCGAGGGGGCAGCCCCAGCATTTT
TRBD1 | TRBJ2-5 | NA | TRBV7-9 | 14 | CASSLAAGGETQYF | TGTGCCAGCAGCTTAGCGGCAGGGGGAGAGACCCAGTACTTC
TRBD2 | TRBJ2-5 | NA | TRBV5-4 | 15 | CASSGGGTSVGTQYF | TGTGCCAGCAGCGGGGGCGGGACTAGTGTTGGGACCCAGTACTTC
NA | TRBJ1-5 | once | TRBV28 | 15 | CASSRQDPSNQPQHF | TGTGCCAGCAGCCGACAGGACCCTAGCAATCAGCCCCAGCATTTT
NA | TRBJ1-4 | NA | TRBV30 | 14 | CAWTEEGMGEKLFF | TGTGCCTGGACCGAGGAGGGGATGGGTGAAAAACTGTTTTTT
NA | TRBJ1-2 | NA | TRBV7-2 | 14 | CASSTGQRTPAYTF | TGTGCCAGCAGCACCGGACAGAGAACACCTGCCTACACCTTC
NA | TRBJ1-1 | NA | TRBV28 | 14 | CASSLPGKATEAFF | TGTGCCAGCAGTTTACCGGGGAAGGCCACTGAAGCTTTCTTT
NA | TRBJ2-7 | NA | TRBV14 | 15 | CASSPQLSAYYEQYF | TGTGCCAGCAGCCCCCAGCTATCCGCCTACTACGAGCAGTACTTC
NA | TRBJ1-5 | NA | TRBV5-6 | 16 | CASSLSETKGFQPQHF | TGTGCCAGCAGCCTCAGCGAAACCAAGGGTTTTCAGCCCCAGCATTTT
NA | TRBJ2-1 | NA | TRBV7-9 | 12 | CASSPGPPSQFF | TGTGCCAGCAGCCCGGGACCACCTTCGCAGTTCTTC
TRBD1 | TRBJ2-2 | NA | TRBV11-1 | 15 | CASSRDRSHTGELFF | TGTGCCAGCAGCAGGGACAGGTCGCACACCGGGGAGCTGTTTTTT
NA | TRBJ2-7 | NA | TRBV6-6 | 12 | CASRDKINEQYF | TGTGCCAGCAGGGACAAGATAAACGAGCAGTACTTC
TRBD2 | TRBJ2-5 | once | TRBV7-2 | 15 | CALSPPGGGQETQYF | TGTGCGCTAAGTCCCCCTGGGGGGGGCCAAGAGACCCAGTACTTC
TRBD2 | TRBJ2-3 | once | TRBV5-1 | 15 | CASARLERGTDTQYF | TGCGCCAGCGCCCGGCTTGAGCGGGGGACAGATACGCAGTATTTT
NA | TRBJ2-3 | NA | TRBV30 | 14 | CAWSVGGSTDTQYF | TGTGCCTGGAGTGTCGGCGGGTCCACAGATACGCAGTATTTT
TRBD1 | TRBJ2-5 | NA | TRBV7-8 | 15 | CASSLVLRTGSTQYF | TGTGCCAGCAGCTTAGTACTTAGGACAGGGTCCACCCAGTACTTC
NA | TRBJ2-7 | NA | TRBV5-1 | 14 | CASSFIKGSYEQYF | TGCGCCAGCAGCTTTATTAAGGGCTCCTACGAGCAGTACTTC
NA | TRBJ2-7 | NA | TRBV9 | 13 | CASSVAGAGEQYF | TGTGCCAGCAGCGTAGCAGGGGCGGGGGAGCAGTACTTC
TRBD1 | TRBJ2-1 | NA | TRBV28 | 16 | CASSPGQGATYNEQFF | TGTGCCAGCAGTCCTGGACAGGGGGCGACCTACAATGAGCAGTTCTTC
TRBD1 | TRBJ2-7 | NA | TRBV27 | 13 | CASSLTGVHEQYF | TGTGCCAGCAGTCTGACAGGGGTCCACGAGCAGTACTTC
NA | TRBJ2-1 | NA | TRBV6-1 | 15 | CASSEVQGVGNEQFF | TGTGCCAGCAGTGAAGTACAGGGAGTAGGCAATGAGCAGTTCTTC
TRBD1 | TRBJ1-2 | NA | TRBV7-9 | 18 | CASSLDPSVTGVNGGYTF | TGTGCCAGCAGCTTAGACCCTAGCGTAACAGGGGTGAACGGTGGCTACACCTTC
NA | TRBJ1-1 | NA | TRBV19 | 15 | CASSISHRVNTEAFF | TGTGCCAGTAGCATTTCCCACAGGGTGAACACTGAAGCTTTCTTT
TRBD1 | TRBJ2-5 | NA | TRBV7-8 | 16 | CASSLPPGDRKETQYF | TGTGCCAGCAGCTTACCTCCCGGGGACAGAAAAGAGACCCAGTACTTC
NA | TRBJ2-2 | NA | TRBV6-4 | 14 | CASSVSGDTGELFF | TGTGCCAGCAGTGTATCGGGAGACACCGGGGAGCTGTTTTTT
NA | TRBJ1-2 | few | TRBV27 | 16 | CASSLRRGGTGSGYTF | TGTGCCAGCAGTTTAAGGCGGGGGGGAACAGGGTCTGGCTACACCTTC
NA | TRBJ1-1 | NA | TRBV19 | 16 | CASQMRGAFGGTEAFF | TGTGCCAGCCAGATGAGAGGGGCCTTTGGCGGCACTGAAGCTTTCTTT
NA | TRBJ2-7 | NA | TRBV28 | 13 | CASVTVSQYEQYF | TGTGCCAGCGTGACAGTTTCACAGTACGAGCAGTACTTC
TRBD2 | TRBJ2-3 | NA | TRBV9 | 15 | CASSVAYREGDTQYF | TGTGCCAGCAGCGTAGCTTACCGGGAGGGGGATACGCAGTATTTT
TRBD2 | TRBJ2-3 | NA | TRBV6-4 | 16 | CASTPTSGGGTDTQYF | TGTGCCAGCACTCCGACTAGCGGGGGAGGAACAGATACGCAGTATTTT
NA | TRBJ1-3 | NA | TRBV15 | 14 | CATSRVGTANTIYF | TGTGCCACCAGCAGAGTGGGGACGGCAAACACCATATATTTT
TRBD2 | TRBJ2-5 | NA | TRBV27 | 19 | CASSFPTTTQREGPETQYF | TGTGCCAGCAGTTTCCCAACTACAACGCAGCGGGAGGGCCCAGAGACCCAGTACTTC
NA | TRBJ2-7 | NA | TRBV10-3 | 11 | CAISGAGEQYF | TGTGCCATCAGTGGAGCTGGGGAGCAGTACTTC
TRBD1 | TRBJ1-5 | NA | TRBV19 | 13 | CASSQGAGQPQHF | TGTGCCAGTAGTCAGGGGGCAGGTCAGCCCCAGCATTTT
NA | TRBJ2-5 | NA | TRBV5-4 | 14 | CASSSSEAKETQYF | TGTGCCAGCAGCTCCTCGGAAGCGAAAGAGACCCAGTACTTC
TRBD2 | TRBJ2-2 | NA | TRBV28 | 13 | CASTRETTGELFF | TGTGCCAGCACGCGGGAGACCACCGGGGAGCTGTTTTTT
NA | TRBJ1-5 | NA | TRBV6-5 | 14 | CASSYGGVGQPQHF | TGTGCCAGCAGTTACGGAGGGGTCGGGCAGCCCCAGCATTTT
NA | TRBJ1-1 | NA | TRBV7-8 | 13 | CASSDLWDTEAFF | TGTGCCAGCAGCGACCTGTGGGACACTGAAGCTTTCTTT
TRBD1 | TRBJ1-5 | NA | TRBV28 | 17 | CASSLVGQGMGNQPQHF | TGTGCCAGCAGTTTGGTGGGACAGGGAATGGGCAATCAGCCCCAGCATTTT
NA | TRBJ1-2 | NA | TRBV4-1 | 14 | CASSQVVVNYGYTF | TGCGCCAGCAGCCAAGTGGTGGTTAACTATGGCTACACCTTC
NA | TRBJ1-2 | NA | TRBV11-2 | 17 | CASRHTVGRPGLYGYTF | TGTGCCAGCAGGCACACAGTTGGCCGGCCTGGGCTCTATGGCTACACCTTC